This is a list of T cell receptor beta chains from one sample in a study of cytomegalovirus exposure and HLA in healthy donors. The table came from immunoSEQ multiplex PCR; TCRdb's copy has only in-frame clones and leaves some out. The profile shows 150,000 to 200,000 clones, approximately 80% of them singletons. Material: PBMCs. All receptors come from a young man in good health and CMV-seropositive. The CDR3 runs from the conserved cysteine through the conserved F or W. A D gene is named only where the DNA matches it firmly. The listing skips clone size in some rows; elsewhere it reads once, few, many or a size class.

clone size	D gene	V gene	CDR3 length	J gene	CDR3 protein	CDR3 DNA
NA	TRBD2	TRBV27	15	TRBJ2-7	CASRTTSGRTHEQYF	TGTGCCAGCAGAACGACTAGCGGGAGAACCCACGAGCAGTACTTC
NA	TRBD2	TRBV2	16	TRBJ2-7	CASSSGTSVTPYEQYF	TGTGCCAGCAGTTCCGGGACTAGCGTAACTCCCTACGAGCAGTACTTC
NA	NA	TRBV6-5	14	TRBJ1-5	CASSTGSSNQPQHF	TGTGCCAGCAGTACAGGGAGTAGCAATCAGCCCCAGCATTTT
once	NA	TRBV29-1	16	TRBJ1-2	CSVVDNVGTNGYGYTF	TGCAGCGTTGTGGATAATGTCGGGACAAATGGCTATGGCTACACCTTC
NA	TRBD1	TRBV11-3	14	TRBJ2-7	CASSLTGTAVEQYF	TGTGCCAGCAGCCTTACCGGGACAGCCGTCGAGCAGTACTTC
NA	NA	TRBV2	13	TRBJ1-5	CAGNRDPGQPQHF	TGTGCCGGGAACAGGGACCCTGGTCAGCCCCAGCATTTT
NA	TRBD2	TRBV9	16	TRBJ2-5	CASSLGYGREDETQYF	TGTGCCAGCAGCCTGGGGTACGGGCGGGAGGACGAGACCCAGTACTTC
NA	TRBD2	TRBV29-1	13	TRBJ2-1	CSVSSGRGLEQFF	TGCAGCGTTTCGAGCGGGAGGGGACTTGAGCAGTTCTTC
NA	NA	TRBV7-7	16	TRBJ2-2	CASSLAPGRGVGELFF	TGTGCCAGCAGCTTAGCCCCGGGCAGGGGGGTCGGGGAGCTGTTTTTT
NA	TRBD2	TRBV28	16	TRBJ2-7	CASSLGLRDRGSEQYF	TGTGCCAGCAGTTTAGGGCTCCGCGACCGCGGGAGCGAGCAGTACTTC
NA	NA	TRBV5-1	12	TRBJ1-2	CASSWEGSGYTF	TGCGCCAGCAGCTGGGAGGGATCTGGCTACACCTTC
NA	NA	TRBV11-3	16	TRBJ2-1	CASSYSSGSSYNEQFF	TGTGCCAGCAGCTACTCCAGCGGCAGCTCCTACAATGAGCAGTTCTTC
once	TRBD2	TRBV7-2	17	TRBJ2-7	CASSLRSRLAGSYEQYF	TGTGCCAGCAGCTTAAGGAGCCGTCTAGCGGGGAGTTACGAGCAGTACTTC
few	TRBD2	TRBV19	14	TRBJ2-7	CASSIAGGAYEQYF	TGTGCCAGTAGTATCGCGGGAGGGGCATACGAGCAGTACTTC
once	TRBD2	TRBV27	18	TRBJ2-7	CASSRGQAGLAGTYEQYF	TGTGCCAGCAGCCGGGGACAGGCCGGACTAGCGGGAACCTACGAGCAGTACTTC
NA	NA	TRBV7-8	14	TRBJ1-5	CASSLAHTNQPQHF	TGTGCCAGCAGCTTAGCTCACACCAATCAGCCCCAGCATTTT
NA	TRBD2	TRBV9	15	TRBJ2-7	CASSVGNSGSYEQYF	TGTGCCAGCAGCGTAGGAAATAGCGGGAGTTACGAGCAGTACTTC
NA	NA	TRBV6-5	15	TRBJ2-3	CASSYSISAADTQYF	TGTGCCAGCAGTTACTCGATCTCAGCGGCAGATACGCAGTATTTT
NA	TRBD1	TRBV11-1	14	TRBJ1-5	CASSRTGDNQPQHF	TGTGCCAGCAGCCGGACAGGGGACAATCAGCCCCAGCATTTT
NA	NA	TRBV13	15	TRBJ2-1	CASSLTSGTYNEQFF	TGTGCCAGCAGCTTAACCAGCGGTACCTACAATGAGCAGTTCTTC
NA	NA	TRBV9	14	TRBJ2-2	CASSVDEGPGELFF	TGTGCCAGCAGCGTAGATGAGGGCCCCGGGGAGCTGTTTTTT
few	NA	TRBV15	14	TRBJ2-7	CATSRSGSTYEQYF	TGTGCCACCAGCAGATCTGGGAGTACCTACGAGCAGTACTTC
NA	TRBD1	TRBV28	16	TRBJ2-1	CASRRSGTGGGNEQFF	TGTGCCAGCAGACGATCCGGGACAGGGGGAGGGAATGAGCAGTTCTTC
NA	TRBD1	TRBV28	17	TRBJ1-1	CASSFGTGGVVNTEAFF	TGTGCCAGCAGTTTTGGGACAGGGGGGGTAGTGAACACTGAAGCTTTCTTT
NA	TRBD1	TRBV9	17	TRBJ2-1	CASSGSRLDRVQDEQFF	TGTGCCAGCAGCGGTAGCCGACTGGACAGGGTACAGGATGAGCAGTTCTTC
NA	NA	TRBV7-3	14	TRBJ1-1	CASSSQPGSTEAFF	TGTGCCAGCAGCTCCCAACCGGGGAGCACTGAAGCTTTCTTT
once	NA	TRBV30	12	TRBJ1-1	CAWRASTGEAFF	TGTGCCTGGAGGGCCTCTACAGGGGAAGCTTTCTTT
NA	NA	TRBV28	11	TRBJ1-2	CASEGDYGYTF	TGTGCCAGCGAAGGGGACTATGGCTACACCTTC
NA	TRBD1	TRBV9	16	TRBJ2-1	CASSVGSGTGYNEQFF	TGTGCCAGCAGCGTAGGCTCCGGGACAGGATACAATGAGCAGTTCTTC
NA	TRBD2	TRBV7-9	16	TRBJ2-2	CASSLVASGNTGELFF	TGTGCCAGCAGCTTAGTGGCTAGCGGGAACACCGGGGAGCTGTTTTTT
NA	TRBD2	TRBV7-3	16	TRBJ2-3	CASSLTAGGAGDTQYF	TGTGCCAGCAGCTTAACTGCGGGAGGGGCGGGAGATACGCAGTATTTT
NA	NA	TRBV28	12	TRBJ1-1	CASSLPGTEAFF	TGTGCCAGCAGTCTCCCGGGGACTGAAGCTTTCTTT
NA	NA	TRBV7-9	12	TRBJ2-7	CASTDEGYEQYF	TGTGCCAGCACCGACGAGGGCTACGAGCAGTACTTC
NA	TRBD1	TRBV15	15	TRBJ1-3	CATSRGDSSGNTIYF	TGTGCCACCAGCAGGGGGGACAGCTCTGGAAACACCATATATTTT
NA	TRBD2	TRBV15	14	TRBJ2-7	CATSIGRESGEQYF	TGTGCCACCAGCATTGGGCGGGAGTCGGGCGAGCAGTACTTC
NA	TRBD2	TRBV28	15	TRBJ2-1	CASSFESSGRNEQFF	TGTGCCAGCAGTTTTGAGTCTAGCGGTCGAAATGAGCAGTTCTTC
NA	TRBD1	TRBV6-6	15	TRBJ2-7	CASSPGTGGYYEQYF	TGTGCCAGCAGTCCCGGGACAGGGGGTTACTACGAGCAGTACTTC
once	NA	TRBV28	17	TRBJ1-5	CASSLWLGTGTNQPQHF	TGTGCCAGCAGTTTATGGTTGGGGACCGGGACAAATCAGCCCCAGCATTTT
once	TRBD1	TRBV6-6	14	TRBJ1-2	CASRTQGQGYGYTF	TGTGCCAGCAGAACGCAGGGACAGGGGTATGGCTACACCTTC
NA	TRBD2	TRBV28	14	TRBJ2-1	CASRGTSGSNEQFF	TGTGCCAGCAGGGGGACTAGCGGGAGTAATGAGCAGTTCTTC
NA	NA	TRBV9	16	TRBJ2-3	CASSVTGELSTDTQYF	TGTGCCAGCAGCGTCACGGGGGAGCTCAGCACAGATACGCAGTATTTT
NA	NA	TRBV29-1	13	TRBJ1-2	CSVDSPGRYGYTF	TGCAGCGTTGATTCCCCAGGGCGGTATGGCTACACCTTC
NA	TRBD2	TRBV9	16	TRBJ2-7	CASSVSAGVNSYEQYF	TGTGCCAGCAGCGTATCCGCGGGAGTCAACTCCTACGAGCAGTACTTC
NA	TRBD2	TRBV9	15	TRBJ2-1	CASSVSGMYYNEQFF	TGTGCCAGCAGCGTTAGCGGGATGTACTACAATGAGCAGTTCTTC
NA	TRBD1	TRBV27	18	TRBJ2-3	CASSIPPQGQGSTDTQYF	TGTGCCAGCAGTATCCCTCCCCAGGGACAGGGGAGCACAGATACGCAGTATTTT
NA	NA	TRBV7-2	13	TRBJ1-1	CASSQGSDTEAFF	TGTGCCAGCAGCCAGGGGTCGGACACTGAAGCTTTCTTT
NA	NA	TRBV7-8	16	TRBJ2-1	CASSAQQGPRYNEQFF	TGTGCCAGCAGCGCTCAACAGGGCCCAAGGTACAATGAGCAGTTCTTC
once	NA	TRBV5-6	14	TRBJ2-7	CASSLWTTSYEQYF	TGTGCCAGCAGCTTGTGGACAACCTCCTACGAGCAGTACTTC
NA	NA	TRBV28	15	TRBJ1-1	CASSFFLGLNTEAFF	TGTGCCAGCAGTTTTTTCTTGGGGCTGAACACTGAAGCTTTCTTT
NA	NA	TRBV18	13	TRBJ2-2	CASSPQNTGELFF	TGTGCCAGCTCACCTCAGAACACCGGGGAGCTGTTTTTT
NA	NA	TRBV18	14	TRBJ2-2	CASSHGQSPGELFF	TGTGCCAGCTCACATGGACAGTCCCCCGGGGAGCTGTTTTTT
NA	NA	TRBV30	13	TRBJ2-7	CAWGRRLFYEQYF	TGTGCCTGGGGGAGGAGACTATTCTACGAGCAGTACTTC
NA	NA	TRBV7-2	14	TRBJ2-1	CASSPRGSYNEQFF	TGTGCCAGCAGCCCACGAGGGAGTTACAATGAGCAGTTCTTC
once	TRBD2	TRBV28	18	TRBJ2-1	CASSFYLGLADSYNEQFF	TGTGCCAGCAGTTTTTACCTGGGACTAGCGGACTCCTACAATGAGCAGTTCTTC